Detailed here is one T cell receptor beta chain. The antigen remains unidentified. The sample originates from a study of CD8 T cells in Susac syndrome. Study overall: The Susac syndrome patients were therapy-naive, on corticosteroids, or on intravenous immunoglobulin alone at blood draw.

Overall study findings and caveats: It was acknowledged by the study that relatively few individuals were included in its TCR sequencing and HLA analysis. CD4+ T cell repertoires in Susac syndrome lacked clonal expansion.

A quantity of about 0.5 to 1 ug RNA underwent reverse transcription using random hexamers. The CDR3 of TCR beta was amplified by immunoSEQ multiplex PCR across 54 Vbeta and 13 Jbeta. MiXCR, applied by TCRdb to the immunoSEQ multiplex PCR reads, yields one record per CDR3 protein. Of 150,000 to 200,000 distinct CDR3 sequences in the sample, 90% to 95% were seen once. V shed 7 bases, J shed 7 bases, and the junction held 13 bases outside the gene matches. The CDR3 covers 15 residues. Germline CDR1 reads MNHEY; CDR2 reads SVGAGI. This clonotype was obtained from a human donor with Susac syndrome. Sample: CD4+ T cells from PBMCs. The chain combines TRBV6-5 with TRBJ1-2, with TRBD1 identical over 9 bases. This chain's CDR3 is CASTWDREGYGGYTF. The CDR3 nucleotides are TGTGCCAGCACCTGGGACAGGGAGGGTTACGGTGGCTACACCTTC.